This TCR beta chain was recovered during a study of immune heterogeneity within non-small cell lung tumors. On the study more broadly: In total, the tumors were 4 squamous cell carcinomas, around 10 non-squamous carcinomas and 1 not otherwise specified.

TCRs were amplified from 600 ng gDNA of bulk tumor per sample. Several biopsies per primary tumor were taken during surgery, spaced as far apart as possible. It was patients with untreated, newly diagnosed non-small cell lung cancer who underwent curative surgery. The sample holds a few counts of this clonotype. The CDR3 extends over 13 amino acids. V was pared by 5 bases and J by 4 bases, with 10 bases between. Germline CDR1 SGHTA, CDR2 FQGTGA. It was with 32 V and 13 J primers that multiplex PCR amplified TCR beta CDR3. TCRdb used MiXCR to reprocess the multiplex PCR reads, holding one entry per CDR3 protein. The data show about 3,300 distinct CDR3 sequences, 25% to 30% seen once.

The clonotype originates from a man aged 60 to 69 with non-small cell lung cancer. The sample consisted of lung tumor tissue. The chain uses TRBV7-3 and TRBJ2-3, with D unclear. As DNA, the CDR3 is TGTGCCAGCAGCCCCCGAGTTTCAGATACGCAGTATTTT. Amino acid sequence: CASSPRVSDTQYF.